The T cell receptor (beta chain) under discussion was sequenced for a study of blood T cell repertoires in COVID-19. Looking at the study overall: Both acute and convalescent COVID-19 samples were obtained from the United States, Italy and Spain. PBMCs, B-cell-depleted T cells, or T cells provided the cDNA or gDNA that made up the material.

This clone was picked up a small number of times. Original handling: For nucleated cells, counts were estimated from reference gene primer amplification. Sequencing used immunoSEQ multiplex PCR; TCRdb keeps in-frame clones, though not all of them. That table furnishes V, J and clone size, whereas the DNA furnished D and trimming. The sample yields about 58,000 clones, more than 75% seen once. Trimming shortened V by 8 bases and J by 5 bases, and 6 bases separated the two germline ends. The germline gives CDR1 MNHNY, CDR2 SVGAGI (reference sequence). The CDR3 has 10 amino acids. This TCR came from a man between 35 and 55 years old with active COVID-19. The specimen sequenced was peripheral blood. The chain combines TRBV6-6 with TRBJ1-1, with D uncertain. The CDR3 region has the DNA TGTGCCAGCGGAGAAACTGAAGCTTTCTTT. It is translated as CASGETEAFF.